What follows is one T cell receptor (beta chain) and its context. Its matching antigen is unknown. The TCR beta libraries were generated through quantitative 5'-RACE incorporating molecular barcodes. In TCRdb, the 5' RACE reads were re-called with MiXCR into one record per CDR3 protein. The sample has roughly 700,000 distinct CDR3 sequences; roughly 20% are singletons. The sample is drawn from a study of CD8 T cells in ankylosing spondylitis. Findings and caveats of the study: Seemingly distinctive of ankylosing spondylitis blood was a TCR beta motif formed by eight highly homologous variants. Before this, some motif variants had been reported in reactive arthritis synovial fluid and blood. Disease-linked clones displayed a CD8+ phenotype and appeared relatively rarely in peripheral blood.

Trimming stripped 0 bases from V and 0 bases from J, with 9 bases between. The CDR3 totals 16 residues. CDR1 and CDR2 (germline): LGHNA, YSLEER. The chain couples TRBV4-3 to TRBJ2-1; TRBD2 might be the D (6 bases). The TCR originated in a male donor with ankylosing spondylitis. Sequencing was carried out using blood, either unsorted or a sorted T cell fraction (not recorded which). The chain's CDR3 is CASSQEMRDSYNEQFF. The CDR3, as DNA: TGCGCCAGCAGCCAAGAAATGCGGGACTCCTACAATGAGCAGTTCTTC.